This TCR beta chain is from a study of blood T cells in healthy people across ages. Per the germline V gene, CDR1 is SGDLS and CDR2 is YYNGEE. The CDR3 is 14 residues long. V shed 4 bases and J 4 bases; nucleotides not matched to a gene: 8. A few counts support this clonotype. The use of a sample-barcoded 5' primer and a J-beta primer mix characterized a second PCR of roughly 7 to 11 cycles. TCRdb fed the 5' RACE reads into MiXCR, producing one record per CDR3 protein. The table shows 920,000 or so distinct CDR3 sequences, with more than 40% occurring only once. In terms of origin and age, donors were healthy Caucasian individuals from Russia aged about 6 to 100.

The chain combines TRBV9 with TRBJ2-7; 7 bases match TRBD2. The TCR was taken from a woman aged 55-69 years in good health. The specimen sequenced was blood. The CDR3: CASSPQGLGYEQYF. DNA for the CDR3: TGTGCCAGCAGCCCCCAAGGACTAGGGTACGAGCAGTACTTC.